These 13 T cell receptor beta chains were all obtained from the same sample, sequenced in a study of T cell changes during pregnancy in multiple sclerosis. Sequencing was performed with immunoSEQ multiplex PCR; in TCRdb, only in-frame clones are kept and a portion is missing. The sample has 60,000 or so clones; around 91% are singletons. The sequencing used peripheral blood, collected in the second trimester of pregnancy. The receptors originated from a female donor in good health, enrolled as a control in a pregnancy study.

J is TRBJ1-1 and V is TRBV19, with 8 bases that match TRBD1. CDR1 and CDR2 from the germline V gene are LNHDA and SQIVND (reference sequence). The CDR3 length is 15 residues. Unmatched junction bases numbered 8, after V lost 3 bases and J lost 5 bases. CDR3 bases: TGTGCCAGTAGTATTTTTCAGGGGGCGCGGACTGAAGCTTTCTTT. Translated, it gives CASSIFQGARTEAFF.

This chain joins TRBV6-1 and TRBJ2-1; 8 nucleotides match TRBD1. V lost 1 base to trimming and J lost 7 bases; unmatched junction nucleotides: 6. The V gene's germline CDR1 is MNHNS and CDR2 SASEGT. This CDR3 has 15 residues. The CDR3 DNA reads TGTGCCAGCAGTGAAGTGACAGGGGAAGGGAATGAGCAGTTCTTC. Its protein is CASSEVTGEGNEQFF.

The rearrangement links TRBV28 to TRBJ1-5, with D perhaps TRBD1 (5 bases). The germline gives CDR1 MDHEN, CDR2 SYDVKM. The CDR3 length is 15 residues. The germline V and J ends were trimmed by 6 bases and 3 bases, with 15 bases remaining between them. The DNA of the CDR3 is TGTGCCAGCAGGCTAGGGGCGCTGAACAATCAGCCCCAGCATTTT. Its protein is CASRLGALNNQPQHF.

V and J are TRBV13 and TRBJ2-7; the D gene is possibly TRBD2 (6 bases). Trimming took off 6 bases at V and 3 bases at J, with 18 bases between the two ends. CDR1 and CDR2 from the germline V gene are PRHDT and FYEKMQ (reference sequence). The CDR3 has 15 residues. CDR3 loop: CASSHAGTVLYEQYF. The CDR3 DNA reads as TGTGCCAGCAGTCATGCGGGGACGGTCCTCTACGAGCAGTACTTC.

The chain employs TRBV7-9 and TRBJ2-1; 7 bases align to TRBD1. Germline trimming cut 5 bases from V and 6 bases from J; bases unmatched to any gene: 13. The CDR3 loop spans 16 amino acids. Germline V CDR1 and CDR2: SEHNR, FQNEAQ (reference sequence). CDR3 in amino acids: CASSQLDRAGGNEQFF. The CDR3 nucleotides are TGTGCCAGCAGCCAACTCGACAGGGCTGGGGGCAATGAGCAGTTCTTC. The entire variable domain, with the rest obtained from reference TRBV7-9 and TRBJ2-1, is as follows: DTGVSQNPRHKITKRGQNVTFRCDPISEHNRLYWYRQTLGQGPEFLTYFQNEAQLEKSRLLSDRFSAERPKGSFSTLEIQRTEQGDSAMYLCASSQLDRAGGNEQFFGPGTRLTVL.

In this sample, this clone turned up once. This chain connects TRBV18 to TRBJ2-3; 9 bases are a match to TRBD2. Germline trimming cut 3 bases from V and 1 base from J; bases unmatched to any gene: 2. The germline gives CDR1 KGHSH, CDR2 LQKENI. The CDR3 is 15 amino acids. The CDR3 region has the DNA TGTGCCAGCTCACCTCGGACTAGCGGCACAGATACGCAGTATTTT. Protein product: CASSPRTSGTDTQYF. Full variable domain (missing parts from reference TRBV18 and TRBJ2-3): NAGVMQNPRHLVRRRGQEARLRCSPMKGHSHVYWYRQLPEEGLKFMVYLQKENIIDESGMPKERFSAEFPKEGPSILRIQQVVRGDSAAYFCASSPRTSGTDTQYFGPGTRLTVL.

In its sample, this clone was seen a few times. This chain links TRBV5-1 with TRBJ2-3; TRBD1 matches 8 bases. Germline loops: CDR1 SGHRS, CDR2 YFSETQ. Trimming cost V 4 bases and J 5 bases; bases outside gene matches: 9. The CDR3 is made up of 15 amino acids. DNA of the CDR3: TGCGCCAGCAGCCCAGGGGGCATGGGTGGAGATACGCAGTATTTT. Protein: CASSPGGMGGDTQYF.

The rearrangement links TRBV6-4 to TRBJ2-1, with 8 nucleotides matching TRBD1. Germline-derived CDR1 and CDR2 are MRHNA and SNTAGT. This CDR3 is 15 amino acids long. J gave up 6 bases and V 3 bases, and 7 bases lay outside the gene matches. Here the CDR3 reads CASSEGQGGINEQFF. CDR3 nucleotide sequence: TGTGCCAGCAGTGAAGGACAGGGAGGTATCAATGAGCAGTTCTTC.

The chain joins TRBV6-5 to TRBJ1-2; 9 nucleotides line up with TRBD1. Germline CDR1 MNHEY, CDR2 SVGAGI. Losses at the gene ends were 4 bases for V and 8 bases for J; bases not matched to a gene: 8. The CDR3 consists of 14 residues. CDR3 region: CASSLGTGSSGYTF. In DNA form, the CDR3 reads TGTGCCAGCAGTTTAGGGACAGGGTCGTCGGGCTACACCTTC.

The genes are TRBV10-2 and TRBJ2-1, with D tentatively TRBD2 (5 bases). Trimming pared 6 bases from V and 0 bases from J, leaving 9 bases between. Germline V gene lookup returns CDR1 WSHSY and CDR2 SAAADI. The CDR3 loop spans 14 amino acids. CDR3 bases: TGCGCCAGCAGGGGAGACTCCTCCTACAATGAGCAGTTCTTC. Its protein is CASRGDSSYNEQFF.

The rearrangement uses TRBV27 and TRBJ2-7; no clear D gene. The CDR3 spans 13 residues. V was pared by 2 bases and J by 3 bases, with 8 bases between. The germline V gene has CDR1 MNHEY and CDR2 SMNVEV (reference sequence). The CDR3 coding sequence is TGTGCCAGCAGTTTAAGCTCTAACTACGAGCAGTACTTC. It is translated as CASSLSSNYEQYF.

The chain employs TRBV27 and TRBJ2-2, with D possibly TRBD2 on 7 matching bases. The ends were cut back, 3 bases at V and 2 bases at J, with 13 bases in the middle. CDR1 and CDR2 from the germline V gene are MNHEY and SMNVEV (reference sequence). The CDR3 length is 16 residues. The CDR3 protein is CASSFIRGANTGELFF. CDR3 DNA: TGTGCCAGCAGTTTTATACGGGGGGCCAACACCGGGGAGCTGTTTTTT.

The V gene is TRBV27, the J gene TRBJ2-7, with TRBD2 matching over 10 bases. V lost 3 bases and J lost 1; bases outside the gene matches: 3. Germline V CDR1 and CDR2: MNHEY, SMNVEV (reference sequence). This CDR3 has 15 residues. In DNA form, the CDR3 reads TGTGCCAGCAGTTTCGGACTAGCGGCATCCTACGAGCAGTACTTC. Its translation is CASSFGLAASYEQYF.